This T cell receptor (beta chain) comes out of a study of control samples from healthy donors and cancer patients. The ends were cut back, 3 bases at V and 6 bases at J, with 12 bases in the middle. Germline loops: CDR1 SNHLY, CDR2 FYNNEI. This CDR3 has 14 amino acids. Libraries were prepared by immunoSEQ multiplex PCR; TCRdb keeps only in-frame clonotypes and omits some of them. The sample yields under 100,000 clones, over 90% seen once. The TCR originated in a woman aged 25 to 39 in good health. Material: blood. The V and J genes are TRBV2 and TRBJ2-1; D is possibly TRBD1 (5 bases). This chain's CDR3 is CASSDPFGANEQFF. For the CDR3, the DNA is TGTGCCAGCAGTGACCCGTTTGGGGCCAATGAGCAGTTCTTC.